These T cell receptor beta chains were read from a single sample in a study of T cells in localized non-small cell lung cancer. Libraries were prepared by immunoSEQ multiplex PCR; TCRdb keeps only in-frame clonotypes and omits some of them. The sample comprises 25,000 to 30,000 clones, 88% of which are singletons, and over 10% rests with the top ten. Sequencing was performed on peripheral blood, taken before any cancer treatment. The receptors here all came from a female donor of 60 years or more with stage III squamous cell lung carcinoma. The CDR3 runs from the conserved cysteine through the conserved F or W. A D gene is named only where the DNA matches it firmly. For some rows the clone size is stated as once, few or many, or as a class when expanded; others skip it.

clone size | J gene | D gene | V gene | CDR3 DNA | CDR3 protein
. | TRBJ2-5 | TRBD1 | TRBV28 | TGTGCCAGCGGCCGGGACAGGGGGCGGGAGACCCAGTACTTC | CASGRDRGRETQYF
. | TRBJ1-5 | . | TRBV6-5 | TGTGCCAGCAGCCAGTCGTGGGGGGAGGTTCAGCCCCAGCATTTT | CASSQSWGEVQPQHF
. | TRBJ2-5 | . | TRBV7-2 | TGTGCCAGCAGCTTAATGGGGGGGGCTGGGGAGACCCAGTACTTC | CASSLMGGAGETQYF
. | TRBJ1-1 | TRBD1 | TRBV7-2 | TGTGCCAGCAGCTTAGGGACAGGGGGCATTAGTACTGAAGCTTTCTTT | CASSLGTGGISTEAFF
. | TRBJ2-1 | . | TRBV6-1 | TGTGCCAGCAGTGAAAACCCGGGGAGCTCCTACAATGAGCAGTTCTTC | CASSENPGSSYNEQFF
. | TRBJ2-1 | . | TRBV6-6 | TGTGCCAGCAGTCCGGTCGCGAGCTCCTACAATGAGCAGTTCTTC | CASSPVASSYNEQFF
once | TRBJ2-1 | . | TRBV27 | TGTGCCAGCAGTCACAACTCCGGGAATGAGCAGTTCTTC | CASSHNSGNEQFF
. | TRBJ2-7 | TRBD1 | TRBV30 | TGTGCCTGGAACCGGGACAGGGGTTCCTACGAGCAGTACTTC | CAWNRDRGSYEQYF
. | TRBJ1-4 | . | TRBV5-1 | TGCGCCAGCAGCTTGGAGCAGGGAGAAGAAAAACTGTTTTTT | CASSLEQGEEKLFF
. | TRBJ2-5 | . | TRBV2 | TGTGCCAGCAGTGAAATCCAGGGGGGGGAGACCCAGTACTTC | CASSEIQGGETQYF
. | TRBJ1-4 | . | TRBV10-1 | TGCGCCAGCAGTGAGTCCCCGGATGAAAAACTGTTTTTT | CASSESPDEKLFF
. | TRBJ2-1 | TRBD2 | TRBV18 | TGTGCCAGCTCACGAGGACTAGCGGGGTACAATGAGCAGTTCTTC | CASSRGLAGYNEQFF
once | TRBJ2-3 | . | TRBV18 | TGTGCCACCGTGACCGATGGCAGCACAGATACGCAGTATTTT | CATVTDGSTDTQYF
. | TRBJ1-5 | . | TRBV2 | TGTGCCAGCAGCCCAGACAGGAGTCCCCAGCATTTT | CASSPDRSPQHF
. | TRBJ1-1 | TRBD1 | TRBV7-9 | TGTGCCAGCAGCCAAGGACAGGGGGTGAAGGATTTCTTT | CASSQGQGVKDFF
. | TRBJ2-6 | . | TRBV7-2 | TGTGCCAGCAGCCTTTGGGGGGCCAACGTCCTGACTTTC | CASSLWGANVLTF
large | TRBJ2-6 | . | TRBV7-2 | TGTGCCAGCAGCTTGTTCCATGCGGGTGCTTACTCTGGGGCCAACGTCCTGACTTTC | CASSLFHAGAYSGANVLTF
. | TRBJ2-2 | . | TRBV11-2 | TGTGCCAGCAGCTTAGGGGTCACCGGGGAGCTGTTTTTT | CASSLGVTGELFF